The clone carrying this T cell receptor (beta chain) was seen a few times. The protocol was immunoSEQ multiplex PCR, while the TCRdb copy is restricted to in-frame clones and leaves out a portion. The sample lists 70,000 to 95,000 clones, 93% occurring once. The data belong to a study of control samples from healthy donors and cancer patients. CDR3 length: 15 residues. Germline assignment: CDR1 LGHNA and CDR2 YNFKEQ. Deletions cut 1 base from V and 5 bases from J, with 12 bases between. This chain joins TRBV4-2 and TRBJ1-5; no clear D. The clonotype was recovered from a woman in her thirties or forties with lung cancer. Material for sequencing was PBMCs. DNA of the CDR3: TGTGCCAGCAGCCAAGGCCTCGGGGAGCATCAGCCCCAGCATTTT. Encoded protein: CASSQGLGEHQPQHF.